This note documents a single TCR beta chain sequence. The clone's antigen remains unknown. No per-base quality is available; no much larger clone lies one base away. Library generation was performed with the immunoSEQ multiplex PCR assay. For the multiplex PCR, a mixture combining 60 forward primers for TCR Vbeta segments and 13 reverse primers for TCR Jbeta segments was used. Amplification of the CDR3 region of rearranged TCR beta genes was performed with a multiplex PCR assay on genomic DNA. The amplified TCR beta libraries were sequenced on the Illumina HiSeq System as 87-base-pair reads. Under the source paper's analysis protocol: Across the 600 to 700 repertoires, a later analysis counted roughly 77 million unique TCR beta chains, roughly 11 million of which were shared by at least two donors. Raw reads were error-corrected and collapsed into unique sequences by a nearest-neighbor algorithm in which closely related sequences were merged to remove PCR and sequencing errors. V, D and J gene segments were assigned by aligning CDR3 sequences to IMGT reference sequences. Each retained sequence needed at least a six-nucleotide match to both a V gene segment and a J gene segment. Rearrangements were classified as productive when the CDR3 lacked stop codons and remained in frame with V and J, and all other rearrangements were classified as non-productive. CDR3 was defined according to IMGT convention as the region running from the second conserved V-encoded cysteine to the conserved J-encoded phenylalanine. Sequences without an unambiguous match to a single V gene segment were excluded from the earlier analysis of about 600 of the donors. An earlier analysis of under 750 of the donors called V segments functional above 56.7% productive rearrangements and segregating when the between-donor standard deviation exceeded 5%. To diagnose cytomegalovirus status from the catalog of TCR beta chain sequences, a statistical classification framework was built. In a later analysis, TCR nucleotide sequences were compared against IMGT/GENE-DB human TR gene sequences so that V and J genes could be assigned. A later analysis assigned CDR3 sequences and most-parsimonious VDJ recombination scenarios with the TCRdist pipeline. In a later analysis, each TCR beta chain was defined by its CDR3 amino acid sequence together with its V-gene family, and reads without a unique V-gene family were excluded. In a later analysis, around 650 highly shared, low-generation-probability nucleotide sequences were removed to address suspected cross-contamination and a sequencing artifact. In a later analysis, a clonal expansion index for each public chain was calculated from normalized within-repertoire ranks of inferred template counts. A later analysis computed generation probabilities with a VDJ recombination model fitted to out-of-frame rearrangements, and checked the results against IGoR. In a later analysis, TCR-TCR, TCR-HLA and TCR-CMV co-occurrence was scored with hypergeometric tests, and a repertoire-size bias correction was applied to TCR pairs. To estimate false discovery rates, a later analysis permuted the HLA or CMV assignments 20 times. In a later analysis, co-occurring TCRs were grouped using DBSCAN, and TCRdist sequence similarity was added for clustering within HLA-allele-positive subsets. For co-occurrence clustering, repertoires with fewer than 30,000 or more than 120,000 public chains were excluded, along with roughly 5 repertoires with anomalous nucleotide sharing. TCRdb's version of the immuneACCESS table is confined to in-frame rearrangements and falls short of the full clone set. An unresolved V gene accounts for under half of the shortfall where checked; the remainder is of unknown origin. V, J and clone size derive from that table, while D and trimming were established from the DNA sequence. The sample table contains about 180,000 clones; only one count was recorded for less than 85% of them. The top ten clones comprise under 7.5% of the sample.

The cohort consisted of 650 to 850 healthy bone marrow donors. At the time of sampling, all cohort members were nominally healthy, though unrecorded immune exposures were likely present. The donor was CMV seronegative and was included in the group of about 400 seronegative cohort members. A peripheral blood sample was collected from each donor, and TCR beta sequencing was performed on peripheral blood mononuclear cells. Genomic DNA was extracted from the blood cell samples with the Qiagen DNeasy Blood Extraction Kit. The data are from a study of cytomegalovirus exposure and HLA in healthy donors (dated by TCRdb to about 2017). Looking at the study overall: According to an earlier analysis of a few hundred of the donors, about 179 million T cells yielded 117 million unique TCR beta sequences and 276 Gb of sequence data. In an earlier analysis of over 550 of the donors, high-throughput TCR beta sequencing was used to judge whether each TCR beta V gene segment behaved as functional or pseudogenic. An early release covering approximately 600 HLA-typed donors comprised 300 to 350 gigabases of sequencing data and tens of millions of unique TCR sequences. To study patterns of TCR occurrence, a later analysis re-analyzed previously published TCR beta repertoires from several hundred donors and added high-resolution HLA genotyping. A separate validation cohort of some 130 different subjects was used in addition to the approximately 700-subject first cohort. In a later genetic analysis, genome-wide SNP genotypes for about 65% of the roughly 670 donors were used, and that subset was treated as a discovery cohort. To predict cytomegalovirus infection status, the study brought together high-throughput TCR immunosequencing, statistical association of individual TCRs with disease status, and machine learning. Of the 300 to 500 genotyped donors, 80% to 90% were placed in the genetic ancestry cluster associated with self-reported Caucasian donors. On average, roughly 200,000 unique TCR beta nucleotide sequences were sequenced per donor among 398 genotyped donors of the cohort, with around 19% of those sequences being non-productive. Four or five DR-DQ haplotypes were treated as single units for association and clustering because of strong linkage in the cohort. In the later analysis, no new phenotypic data were used to find candidate immune exposures; instead, reliance was placed on TCR beta sequences and their occurrence across donors. Donor age, sex, ethnicity and CMV serostatus were compiled alongside the repertoire data. Typing coverage differed by locus: A, B, C, DRB1 and DQB1 were typed in about 629-640 donors, DQA1 in about 550, DPA1 in roughly 590, and DPB1 in roughly 450. Every repertoire in the discovery cohort had been generated on one and the same sequencing platform. The T cell repertoires of several hundred subjects were profiled by immunosequencing and related to cytomegalovirus serostatus. HLA typing included class I and class II loci at four-digit resolution. The aim of the study was to test whether cataloging public T cell receptors could identify signatures of past pathogen exposure. The paper's findings and limits, for the study overall: In this cohort, only TCR beta chains were sequenced, and detectable features were limited by the absence of alpha or paired-chain data. In a later analysis, HLA-associated TCR beta chains showed more clonal expansion and lower generation probabilities than non-associated chains that were equally common. Roughly uniform sequencing depth across donors was assumed in presence/absence analyses, although this assumption may not hold. Some IMGT-functional V segments, including TRBV6-2 and TRBV6-3, could not be distinguished by the 87-base-pair reads and were therefore excluded. HLA typing was unavailable for some donors at each locus, so association tests used only the typed subset. The study gave a list of around 170 TCR beta chains associated with cytomegalovirus. In a later analysis, the rate of TCR association differed among HLA loci, with DRB1 alleles having the most associated TCRs and HLA-C alleles having the fewest. In an earlier analysis of about 600 of the donors, most TCR beta V segments appeared in productive rearrangements about 90% or about 30% of the time, broadly matching IMGT annotations. A further reported finding was that TCR beta sequences accurately predicted the HLA-A and HLA-B alleles for most subjects in the first cohort. According to a later genetic analysis, donors in an Asian-associated ancestry cluster had fewer N-insertions in productive TCRs than the approximately 690-donor mean. According to the authors, the approach could potentially be generalized to other disease states and immunological phenotypes. According to a later analysis, parvovirus B19, influenza, CMV and Epstein-Barr virus appeared linked to several top co-occurrence clusters. Correlated functional status among segregating V segments might reflect linkage disequilibrium, but an unknown experimental factor could not be ruled out. A few of the identified cytomegalovirus-associated TCR beta chains were confirmed in vitro to be specific for cytomegalovirus antigens. In a later genetic analysis, a missense DCLRE1C variant was associated with V-gene and J-gene trimming of TCR beta chains, and the association was replicated in an independent cohort. A later analysis found that most CMV-associated TCR beta chains appeared HLA-restricted, with HLA associations seemingly driven largely by CMV exposure. Because counts were too low, seventeen rarely observed V segments, including chromosome 9 orphons, were left out of the earlier analysis of 587 of the donors. The classifier was reported to diagnose cytomegalovirus status with high specificity and sensitivity in both the original and validation cohorts. CMV serostatus was the only immune exposure information available for the cohort. At a false discovery rate of 0.05, a later analysis linked 15,000 to 20,000 TCR beta sequences to specific HLA alleles. A cluster of highly shared sequence variants was judged likely to be a technical artifact of the sequencing pipeline. When HLA alleles, especially DR and DQ, strongly co-occurred, attributing TCR associations to individual alleles was difficult. While some public TCRs were present in many individuals, most TCR sequences turned up only very rarely across donors.

The CDR3 measures 15 amino acids from cysteine to phenylalanine. Only the CDR3 DNA is retained, 45 bases long and in frame from the first base. Looking up the germline V gene yields CDR1 SGHDT and CDR2 YYEEEE. V lost 0 bases and J lost 2 bases; the stretch between them is 12 bases long. Sequencing was performed on PBMCs. The TCR was taken from a man in his forties in good health and CMV-seronegative. This chain joins TRBV5-6 to TRBJ2-7; a tentative D call is TRBD1 (5 bases match). The bases read TGTGCCAGCAGCTTGGTTTTATTAGGGGCCTACGAGCAGTACTTC. Translated, it reads CASSLVLLGAYEQYF.